This T cell receptor beta chain was profiled in a study of type 1 regulatory T cells. The wider study: An in vitro protocol generated T-allo10, a Tr1-enriched, alloantigen-specific CD4 T cell product.

A remark on this clonotype: Antigen specificity is unknown.

In TCRdb, the reads were re-called with MiXCR into one record per CDR3 protein. The table lists approximately 72,000 distinct CDR3 sequences, around 57% of them singletons. The sequencing sample was made of cultured T cells, either the whole culture or a sorted T cell fraction (not recorded which). Indicated subset: Tr1-enriched cell product generated in vitro against host alloantigens. The sequence derives from a human donor in good health.

CDR3 amino acids: CASSWTLAGDSYEQYF. CDR3 DNA sequence: TGCGCCAGCAGTTGGACCTTAGCGGGTGACTCCTACGAGCAGTACTTC. The chain carries TRBV5-1 and TRBJ2-7, with TRBD2 identical over 7 bases. From germline, CDR1 is SGHRS and CDR2 YFSETQ. Trimming at V came to 5 bases and at J to 0 bases, leaving 11 bases not matched to a gene. The CDR3 has 16 amino acids.